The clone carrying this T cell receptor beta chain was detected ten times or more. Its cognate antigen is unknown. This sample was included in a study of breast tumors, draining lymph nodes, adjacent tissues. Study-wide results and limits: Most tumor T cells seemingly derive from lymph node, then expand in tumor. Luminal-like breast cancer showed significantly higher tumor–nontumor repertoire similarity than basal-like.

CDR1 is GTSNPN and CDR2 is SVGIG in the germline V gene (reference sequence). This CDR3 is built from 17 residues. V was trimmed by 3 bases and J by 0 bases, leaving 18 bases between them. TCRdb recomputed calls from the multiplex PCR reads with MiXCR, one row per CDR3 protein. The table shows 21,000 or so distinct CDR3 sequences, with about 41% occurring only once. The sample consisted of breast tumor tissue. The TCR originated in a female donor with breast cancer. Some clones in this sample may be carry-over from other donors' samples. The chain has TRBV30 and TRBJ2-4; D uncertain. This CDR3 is CAWSTAWTPIAKNIQYF. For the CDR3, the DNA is TGTGCCTGGAGCACGGCTTGGACCCCTATAGCCAAAAACATTCAGTACTTC.